Here is one T cell receptor beta chain with its context. There is no known antigen for this receptor. No base qualities exist here, and no much larger clone lies one base off it. TCRbeta CDR3 regions were amplified from genomic DNA using the immunoSEQ Assay, a bias-controlled multiplex PCR. The authors' analysis ran thus. The number of nucleated cells in each sample was estimated by amplification of reference gene primers within the assay. Sequence reads were collapsed and filtered to measure the absolute abundance of every unique TCRbeta CDR3 rearrangement. For each sample, productive Simpson clonality was calculated as the square root of Simpson's diversity index across productive rearrangements. TCRdb took this table from immuneACCESS and kept in-frame rearrangements with V and J called. Such tables lack part of the clones; where checked against another copy, unresolved V genes explain under half of the gap, and the rest is unexplained. That table is the source of V, J and clone size, and D and trimming were worked out from the DNA. In this sample the table shows some 250,000 clones, about 87% of which occur a single time. The ten largest clones capture more than 6.5% of the sample.

The data derive from a study of blood T cell repertoires in COVID-19 (dated by TCRdb to about 2020). About the study as a whole: Samples from collaborators originated in the United States, Italy and Spain and spanned both the acute and convalescent phases of COVID-19. The prospective study material was composed of cDNA or gDNA derived from T cells, B-cell-depleted T cells, or PBMCs. Subjects who had been exposed to COVID-19, were actively infected with it, or had recovered from it provided the deeply sampled blood TCRbeta repertoires that made up the dataset. The repertoires were released in a freely available public database intended as a resource for research on the immune response to SARS-CoV-2. Samples came from the ongoing ImmuneRACE study (first 160 participants) plus 1,254 subjects from 6 global collaborators. The sample metadata nearly always contained a de-identified subject ID, COVID-19 status, age in years and sex. Where available, HLA class I and class II types were taken from metadata supplied by the sample provider and were not determined by assay-based typing.

Each collaborating institution followed its own protocols to collect whole blood in K2EDTA tubes. For TCRbeta analysis, collaborators shipped samples as frozen whole blood, isolated PBMCs, or DNA extracted from either of those sample types. Trimming costs V 3 bases and J 1 base, and their ends lie 12 bases apart. The germline V gene encodes CDR1 MNHNS and CDR2 SASEGT. Measured from the cysteine to the phenylalanine, the CDR3 is 15 residues long. The retained sequence is limited to the CDR3, 45 bases, with the frame set at the first base. Broad study findings and their caveats: The quantity of clinical and demographic metadata differed by source and by participant and was supplied without curation.

Sequencing was done on a sample of peripheral blood. This sequence was found in a woman aged 70-85 years with active or convalescent COVID-19. The rearranged chain carries TRBV6-1 and TRBJ1-1, with the D gene too uncertain to name. The DNA reads as follows: TGTGCCAGCAGTGACCTGGGAGAGGCGAACACTGAAGCTTTCTTT. This encodes CASSDLGEANTEAFF.